This TCR beta chain was retrieved from a study of CD8 T cells in ankylosing spondylitis. The study's findings and limits: In synovial fluid and blood from reactive arthritis, some motif variants were previously reported. Clones linked to the disease showed a CD8+ phenotype. They occurred at relatively low frequencies in peripheral blood. Matched synovial fluid from ankylosing spondylitis patients was reported to be enriched for disease-linked clones. Within ankylosing spondylitis blood, a TCR beta motif made up of several highly homologous variants appeared to be characteristic.

The CDR3 covers 15 residues. Germline V lookup: CDR1 MDHEN, CDR2 SYDVKM. Trimming left V 2 bases short and J 7 bases short, with 18 bases between. Worth noting for this clonotype: Antigen specificity is unknown.

Molecular-barcoded quantitative 5'-RACE produced these TCR beta libraries. TCRdb recomputed calls from the 5' RACE reads with MiXCR, one row per CDR3 protein. The sample lists 700,000 to 1,000,000 distinct CDR3 sequences, 12% occurring once. The sequence came from a male donor with ankylosing spondylitis. Sequenced sample: blood, either unsorted or a sorted T cell fraction (not recorded which). The rearrangement joins TRBV28 to TRBJ2-7; either TRBD1 or TRBD2 may fit D (6 bases each). The CDR3 nucleotides read TGTGCCAGCAGTTTAGCAGGCCCCCGGAGGGGGGAGCAGTACTTC. Encoded protein: CASSLAGPRRGEQYF.